This entry lists 19 T cell receptor beta chains sequenced from one sample in a study of Graves' ophthalmopathy and Graves' hyperthyroidism. Amplification of the TCR beta CDR3 regions used RNA transcripts (as template). First-round RT-PCR with HTBI primers preceded a second-round multiplex PCR. In TCRdb, the multiplex PCR reads were re-called with MiXCR into one record per CDR3 protein. Among around 1,000,000 distinct CDR3 sequences listed, 35% to 40% were seen once. The source material was peripheral blood or thyroid tissue (not recorded which). The receptors originated from an adult man with Graves' hyperthyroidism.

This clonotype was counted a single time. The chain joins TRBV7-2 to TRBJ2-6, with D possibly being TRBD1 or TRBD2 (5 bases each). V dropped 7 bases and J dropped 4 bases, with 14 bases sitting between them. The CDR3 spans 15 residues. CDR1 SGHTA and CDR2 FQGNSA come from the germline V gene. CDR3 loop: CASKRVGAGANVLTF. Written as DNA, the CDR3 is TGTGCCAGCAAGAGGGTAGGGGCCGGGGCCAACGTCCTGACTTTC.

There are many counts of this clonotype. The J gene is TRBJ1-5, the V gene TRBV20-1; D not resolved. V lost 3 bases, J lost 1 base, and 4 bases lay in between. This CDR3 contains 12 residues. In germline, CDR1 is DFQATT, CDR2 SNEGSKA (reference sequence). The CDR3 DNA is TGCAGTGCTAGTATCAGCAATCAGCCCCAGCATTTT. This sequence encodes CSASISNQPQHF.

Regarding this clonotype: Being one base from a much bigger clone, this may be a read error. This is likely a read error, given that the CDR3 carries no conserved phenylalanine or tryptophan at its end. The CDR3 sequence: CSASYGSGNEQYL. In DNA form, the CDR3 reads TGCAGTGCTAGTTACGGGTCCGGGAACGAGCAGTACCTC. The chain is built from TRBV20-1 and TRBJ2-7; TRBD2 might be the D (5 bases). This CDR3 spans 13 amino acids. The ends were cut back, 3 bases at V and 5 bases at J, with 14 bases in the middle. Germline V gene data show CDR1 as DFQATT and CDR2 as SNEGSKA (reference sequence).

This clonotype was detected only once. This chain uses TRBV10-3 with TRBJ1-5, with 8 bases lining up with TRBD1. J gave up 9 bases and V 6 bases, and 7 bases lay outside the gene matches. The CDR3 covers 13 residues. The germline gives CDR1 ENHRY, CDR2 SYGVKD. Here the CDR3 reads CAIRGGQGGPQHF. CDR3 in DNA: TGTGCCATCAGGGGAGGACAGGGAGGGCCCCAGCATTTT.

Comment on this clonotype: A single base separates this from a much larger clone, so it may be a read error. The chain recombines TRBV20-1 with TRBJ2-7; 8 nucleotides line up with TRBD2. Germline values: CDR1 DFQATT, CDR2 SNEGSKA (reference sequence). The CDR3 has 14 residues. V trimming: 5 bases; J trimming: 3 bases; junction bases outside the gene matches: 9. CDR3 in amino acids: CSAGASGSDYEQYF. CDR3 DNA: TGCAGTGCTGGAGCAAGCGGGAGCGACTACGAGCAGTACTTC.

The rearrangement links TRBV2 to TRBJ1-2, with D possibly TRBD1 on 6 matching bases. Looked up from germline, CDR1 is SNHLY and CDR2 is FYNNEI. This CDR3 spans 14 amino acids. V was clipped by 6 bases and J by 0 bases, with 11 bases between them. CDR3 region: CASSGTSANYGYTF. The CDR3 coding sequence is TGTGCCAGCAGCGGGACATCCGCTAACTATGGCTACACCTTC.

This chain joins TRBV7-2 and TRBJ2-7; maybe TRBD2 (5 bases). V was pared by 3 bases and J by 0 bases, with 12 bases between. CDR3 size: 15 residues. Germline V gene lookup returns CDR1 SGHTA and CDR2 FQGNSA. The CDR3 nucleotides read TGTGCCAGCAGCTTGGAACTAGATTCCTCCTACGAGCAGTACTTC. Protein: CASSLELDSSYEQYF.

Only a few counts were recorded for this clonotype. With a much larger clone just one base away, this may be a read error. The missing conserved phenylalanine or tryptophan at the end of this CDR3 makes a read error likely. The rearrangement links TRBV12-3 or TRBV12-4 to TRBJ2-5, with D tentatively TRBD1 or TRBD2 (5 bases each). This CDR3 is 13 amino acids long. The V and J ends lost 6 bases and 5 bases respectively, with 13 bases between them. The CDR3 nucleotides read TGTGCCAGCAGGGGACGAACCGGGGAGACCCAGTACCTC. Encoded protein: CASRGRTGETQYL.

At least ten counts were recorded for this clonotype. The chain couples TRBV12-3 or TRBV12-4 to TRBJ1-5; TRBD1 is a possible D gene (5 bases). The CDR3 is 15 amino acids. Trimming took 6 bases from V and 3 from J, leaving 15 bases between them. CDR3 protein: CASRLNQGYNQPQHF. DNA for the CDR3: TGTGCCAGCAGACTTAATCAGGGTTACAATCAGCCCCAGCATTTT.

In this sample, this clonotype turned up many times. The chain carries TRBV12-3 or TRBV12-4 and TRBJ1-2; 9 bases are a match to TRBD1. Germline trimming cut 5 bases from V and 7 bases from J; bases unmatched to any gene: 5. This CDR3 contains 13 residues. This CDR3 reads CASSNRGRGGYTF. For the CDR3, the DNA is TGTGCCAGCAGTAACAGGGGGCGAGGTGGCTACACCTTC.

The V and J genes are TRBV5-1 and TRBJ2-2; D unresolved. This CDR3 region has 14 residues. The ends were cut back, 5 bases at V and 8 bases at J, with 16 bases in the middle. The germline V gene has CDR1 SGHRS and CDR2 YFSETQ. The CDR3 loop reads CASSFGPALGELFF. The CDR3 DNA reads TGCGCCAGCAGTTTTGGCCCAGCTTTAGGGGAGCTGTTTTTT.

This clonotype was recorded at least ten times. The DNA of the CDR3 is TGTGCCAGCAGGAGGACGCACACTGAAGCTTTCTTT. Protein: CASRRTHTEAFF. The V and J genes are TRBV6-1 and TRBJ1-1; D is undetermined. In germline, CDR1 is MNHNS, CDR2 SASEGT. The CDR3 is 12 residues long. V gave up 6 bases and J gave up 3 bases, with 8 bases separating them.

This clonotype showed up just a few times. The chain recombines TRBV12-3 or TRBV12-4 with TRBJ2-7; possibly TRBD2 for D (5 bases). CDR3 size: 13 residues. Trimming shortened V by 1 base and J by 6 bases, and 10 bases separated the two germline ends. CDR3 bases: TGTGCCAGCAGTTTAGGGCCCCGGGGCGAGCAGTACTTC. This gives the protein CASSLGPRGEQYF.

On this clonotype: Being one base from a much bigger clone, this may be a read error. The chain combines TRBV5-1 with TRBJ2-2; D ambiguous. Germline lookup yields CDR1 SGHRS and CDR2 YFSETQ. This CDR3 contains 13 residues. Trimming left V 3 bases short and J 3 bases short, with 6 bases between. CDR3 sequence (DNA): TGCGCCAGCAGCTCGCAGCACACCGGGGAGCTGTTTTTT. It specifies CASSSQHTGELFF.

This clonotype was observed at least ten times. The chain is built from TRBV25-1 and TRBJ2-7; the match to TRBD2 covers 7 bases. The V and J ends lost 0 bases and 0 bases, in that order; junction bases with no gene match: 5. The CDR3 has 16 residues. Germline CDR1 is MGHDK and CDR2 is SYGVNS. Written as DNA, the CDR3 is TGTGCCAGCAGTGAATACGCAGGGAGGGACTCCTACGAGCAGTACTTC. Its translation: CASSEYAGRDSYEQYF.

The chain carries TRBV25-1 and TRBJ2-7; D may be TRBD2 (5 bases). Trimming took off 7 bases at V and 5 bases at J, with 21 bases between the two ends. This CDR3 contains 15 residues. Germline V gives CDR1 MGHDK, CDR2 SYGVNS. CDR3 amino acids: CASTLVLRGFNEQYF. The DNA for the CDR3 is TGTGCCAGCACCTTGGTTTTGAGAGGGTTCAACGAGCAGTACTTC.

This clonotype came up a few times. With a much larger clone just one base away, this may be a read error. This chain connects TRBV14 to TRBJ2-6; the D gene is possibly TRBD1 (5 bases). CDR1 and CDR2 from the germline V gene are SGHDN and FVKESK. This CDR3 is built from 13 residues. CDR3 DNA: TGTGCCAGCAGCCAATCTGGGGCCAACGTCCCGACTTTC. As protein: CASSQSGANVPTF.

This clonotype was seen at least ten times. V usage is TRBV11-2 and J usage is TRBJ1-2; D gene ambiguous. Germline V gene sequence: CDR1 SGHAT, CDR2 FQNNGV. The CDR3 is 14 amino acids. Between the trimmed V and J ends, which lost 3 bases and 8 bases, there was a span of 16 bases. The CDR3 DNA follows: TGTGCCAGCAGCTTCGGCTCCTCGGGGAGCGGCTACACCTTC. Residues: CASSFGSSGSGYTF.

This clonotype turned up a few times. The chain carries TRBV5-1 and TRBJ2-2; a weak D match, TRBD2 (6 bases). Germline V CDR1 and CDR2: SGHRS, YFSETQ. Trimming took 5 bases from V and 3 from J, leaving 20 bases between them. The CDR3 is 17 residues long. DNA of the CDR3: TGCGCCAGCAGATCGACTAACTGGGACTTTCACACCGGGGAGCTGTTTTTT. It specifies CASRSTNWDFHTGELFF.